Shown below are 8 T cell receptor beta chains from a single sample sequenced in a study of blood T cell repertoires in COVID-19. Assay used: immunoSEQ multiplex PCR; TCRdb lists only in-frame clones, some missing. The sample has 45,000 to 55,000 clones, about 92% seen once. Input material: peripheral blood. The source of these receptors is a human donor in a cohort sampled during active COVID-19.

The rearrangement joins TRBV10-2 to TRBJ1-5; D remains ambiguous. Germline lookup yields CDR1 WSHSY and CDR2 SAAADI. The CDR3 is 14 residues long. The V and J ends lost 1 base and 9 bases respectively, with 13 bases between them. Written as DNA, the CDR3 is TGCGCCAGCAGTGAGTTGAAGGAGGTCCGGCCCCAGCATTTT. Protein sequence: CASSELKEVRPQHF.

The CDR3 sequence: CASSLQGIGELFF. In DNA form, the CDR3 reads TGTGCCAGTAGTTTACAGGGCATCGGGGAGCTGTTTTTT. This sequence joins TRBV19 and TRBJ2-2; D is possibly TRBD1 (6 bases). The CDR3 runs to 13 residues. With 5 bases removed from V and 7 bases from J, the gap between germline ends came to 11 bases. CDR1 LNHDA and CDR2 SQIVND come from the germline V gene (reference sequence).

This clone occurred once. CDR3 amino acids: CASSAGGWTDTQYF. The CDR3 DNA reads TGTGCCAGCAGTGCCGGGGGGTGGACAGATACGCAGTATTTT. The rearrangement uses TRBV6-4 and TRBJ2-3, with 7 bases aligning to TRBD2. The germline CDR1 and CDR2 sequences are MRHNA and SNTAGT. The CDR3 loop spans 14 amino acids. With 4 bases clipped from V and 3 bases from J, the junction kept 4 bases outside the gene matches.

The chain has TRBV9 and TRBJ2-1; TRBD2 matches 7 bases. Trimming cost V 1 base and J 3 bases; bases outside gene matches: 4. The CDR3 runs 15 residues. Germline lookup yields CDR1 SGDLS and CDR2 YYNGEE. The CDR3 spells CASSVSSGNYNEQFF. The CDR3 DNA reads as TGTGCCAGCAGCGTATCCAGCGGGAACTACAATGAGCAGTTCTTC.

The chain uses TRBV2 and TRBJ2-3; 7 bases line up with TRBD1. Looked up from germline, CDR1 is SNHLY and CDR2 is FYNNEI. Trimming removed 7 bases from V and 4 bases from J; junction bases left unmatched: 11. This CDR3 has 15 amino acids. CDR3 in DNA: TGTGCCAGCAAGACGGACAGGCAAATGTCAGATACGCAGTATTTT. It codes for CASKTDRQMSDTQYF.

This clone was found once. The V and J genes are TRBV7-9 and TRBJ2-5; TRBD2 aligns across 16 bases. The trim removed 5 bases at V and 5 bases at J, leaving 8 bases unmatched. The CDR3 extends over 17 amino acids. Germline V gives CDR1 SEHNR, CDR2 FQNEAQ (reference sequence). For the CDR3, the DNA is TGTGCCAGCAGCCCGGGACTAGCGGGAGGGCCAGGGGAGACCCAGTACTTC. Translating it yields CASSPGLAGGPGETQYF.

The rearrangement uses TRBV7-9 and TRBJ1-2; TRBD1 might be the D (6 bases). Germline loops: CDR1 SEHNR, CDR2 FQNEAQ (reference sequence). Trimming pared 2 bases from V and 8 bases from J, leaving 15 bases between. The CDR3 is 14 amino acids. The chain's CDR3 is CASSLTTGSSGYTF. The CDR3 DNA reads TGTGCCAGCAGCTTAACTACAGGGAGTTCGGGCTACACCTTC.

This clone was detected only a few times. Here the CDR3 DNA reads TGTGCCAGCAGCGAGACAGGGAACACCGGGGAGCTGTTTTTT. Translation gives CASSETGNTGELFF. The V call is TRBV7-3, the J call TRBJ2-2, with TRBD1 as a possible D gene (6 bases). Trimming removed 5 bases at V and 1 base at J, with 8 bases between. From germline, CDR1 is SGHTA and CDR2 FQGTGA. The CDR3 has 14 amino acids. Variable domain in full (rest from reference TRBV7-3 and TRBJ2-2): GAGVSQTPSNKVTEKGKYVELRCDPISGHTALYWYRQSLGQGPEFLIYFQGTGAADDSGLPNDRFFAVRPEGSVSTLKIQRTERGDSAVYLCASSETGNTGELFFGEGSRLTVL.